Presented here are 21 T cell receptor beta chains from one specimen sequenced in a study of regulatory T cells in long-lasting Graves disease. Regarding time point: newly diagnosed GD, antithyroid drugs for less than 3 months. From RNA extracted from PBMCs, the TCR library was made. Arm-PCR of CDR3 regions and iRepertoire HTBI primers were the basis on which TCR beta libraries were built. TCRdb fed the multiplex PCR reads into MiXCR, producing one record per CDR3 protein. The sample includes about 420,000 distinct CDR3 sequences, about a sixth of them seen just once. These data were also reused for a study on T cells in Graves' hyperthyroidism and ophthalmopathy.

The sequenced sample was peripheral blood mononuclear cells (PBMCs), obtained at new diagnosis, from a patient treated with antithyroid drugs. The receptor set was obtained from a woman aged 18-29 years with Graves disease.

The genes are TRBV29-1 and TRBJ1-1; perhaps TRBD1 as D (5 bases). This CDR3 region has 13 residues. The germline V gene has CDR1 SQVTM and CDR2 ANQGSEA. The V and J ends lost 4 bases and 6 bases respectively, with 15 bases between them. The CDR3 DNA reads TGCAGCGTTGGGGGGGGTGTTGGGCCTGAAGCTTTCTTT. As protein: CSVGGGVGPEAFF.

This clonotype was recorded many times. The V call is TRBV27, the J call TRBJ2-1; D gene uncertain. The CDR3 spans 14 residues. CDR1 and CDR2 from the germline V gene are MNHEY and SMNVEV (reference sequence). V lost 4 bases and J 1 base, leaving 8 bases between the germline ends. The CDR3 loop reads CASSYGYSYNEQFF. The CDR3 DNA is TGTGCCAGCAGTTACGGGTATTCCTACAATGAGCAGTTCTTC.

This clonotype was picked up many times. This rearrangement joins TRBV29-1 to TRBJ2-1, with 8 bases fitting TRBD2. The CDR3 runs to 12 residues. Trimming at V came to 6 bases and at J to 5 bases, leaving 3 bases not matched to a gene. Germline V gives CDR1 SQVTM, CDR2 ANQGSEA. For the CDR3, the DNA is TGCAGCGTGGATAGCGGGGACAATGAGCAGTTCTTC. This translates into CSVDSGDNEQFF.

The chain is built from TRBV5-6 and TRBJ2-3; tentatively, D is TRBD1 (5 bases). Trimming removed 4 bases from V and 4 bases from J, with 13 bases in between. Germline loops: CDR1 SGHDT, CDR2 YYEEEE. The CDR3 consists of 14 residues. The chain's CDR3 is CASSAGFSSDTQYF. The CDR3, as DNA: TGTGCCAGCAGCGCAGGGTTTTCTTCAGATACGCAGTATTTT.

This clonotype was found many times. This chain connects TRBV11-2 to TRBJ2-5; 12 positions agree with TRBD2. V was clipped by 5 bases and J by 5 bases; unmatched bases: 6. The CDR3 is made up of 15 amino acids. Per germline, CDR1 SGHAT and CDR2 FQNNGV. This chain's CDR3 is CASSHPGTSGETQYF. The CDR3, as DNA: TGTGCCAGCAGCCATCCCGGGACTAGCGGGGAGACCCAGTACTTC.

This clonotype was detected a few times. The J gene is TRBJ1-3, the V gene TRBV10-2; D gene unclear. V lost 6 bases, J lost 0 bases, and 9 bases lay in between. The CDR3 runs 14 residues. The germline gives CDR1 WSHSY, CDR2 SAAADI. For the CDR3, the DNA is TGCGCCAGCAGCCACAGTGACTCTGGAAACACCATATATTTT. It translates to CASSHSDSGNTIYF.

This clonotype was observed at least ten times. Here the CDR3 DNA reads TGCAGTGCTAGAGCCCTAGAATCAGCACAGTTCAATGAGCAGTTCTTC. This codes for CSARALESAQFNEQFF. This chain links TRBV20-1 with TRBJ2-1, with no clear D. This CDR3 is 16 amino acids long. Germline-derived CDR1 and CDR2 are DFQATT and SNEGSKA (reference sequence). Trimming removed 1 base from V and 6 bases from J, with 19 bases in between.

With regard to this clonotype: With only one base between it and a far larger clone, this is likely a read error. This rearrangement joins TRBV11-2 to TRBJ2-1; D call uncertain. The length of the CDR3 is 11 residues. Trimming removed 1 base at V and 10 bases at J, with 5 bases between. Germline CDR1 reads SGHAT; CDR2 reads FQNNGV. As DNA, the CDR3 is TGTGCCAGCAGCTTAGTGTTCGAGCAGTTCTTC. This translates into CASSLVFEQFF.

The CDR3 DNA follows: TGTGCCAGCAGTCCGCCTACCGAGACAGGGAGAAACACCATATATTTT. Amino acids: CASSPPTETGRNTIYF. This chain links TRBV27 with TRBJ1-3, with 7 bases identical to TRBD1. CDR3 length: 16 residues. Germline CDR1 MNHEY, CDR2 SMNVEV (reference sequence). The V and J ends lost 5 bases and 5 bases, in that order; junction bases with no gene match: 12.

This clonotype was detected many times. V usage is TRBV7-2 and J usage is TRBJ1-5; D not resolved. Trimming took 5 bases from V and 0 from J, leaving 11 bases between them. The CDR3 runs to 15 residues. Germline CDR1 SGHTA, CDR2 FQGNSA. In DNA form, the CDR3 reads TGTGCCAGCAGCCAGGAGTGGGTTAGCAATCAGCCCCAGCATTTT. Its translation: CASSQEWVSNQPQHF.

V gene TRBV20-1 combines with J gene TRBJ1-3; D is unresolved. CDR3 length: 12 residues. Germline V lookup: CDR1 DFQATT, CDR2 SNEGSKA (reference sequence). Trimming took off 1 base at V and 8 bases at J, with 9 bases between the two ends. CDR3 coding DNA: TGCAGTGCTAGAGTCGGGGTGGACACCATATATTTT. This translates into CSARVGVDTIYF.

J is TRBJ2-7 and V is TRBV7-2, with TRBD1 as a possible D gene (6 bases). Trimming removed 3 bases from V and 2 bases from J, with 17 bases in between. Germline CDR1 reads SGHTA; CDR2 reads FQGNSA. There are 16 residues in the CDR3. CDR3 nucleotide sequence: TGTGCCAGCAGCTTCGCAGGGGTCCCTTCTCCCTACGAGCAGTACTTC. Translating it yields CASSFAGVPSPYEQYF.

This clonotype was seen ten or more times. The rearrangement uses TRBV7-9 and TRBJ2-1; D is perhaps TRBD2 (6 bases). CDR1 and CDR2 (germline): SEHNR, FQNEAQ (reference sequence). Deletions cut 2 bases from V and 2 bases from J, with 22 bases between. The CDR3 totals 19 residues. The CDR3 DNA reads TGTGCCAGCAGCTTATACGAAGCACGACGGGAGAGCCCCTACAATGAGCAGTTCTTC. Translating gives CASSLYEARRESPYNEQFF.

This clonotype was seen repeatedly, ten times or more. The J gene is TRBJ2-7, the V gene TRBV14, with D unclear. V was pared by 2 bases and J by 2 bases, with 13 bases between. The CDR3 sequence is 15 residues long. Germline loops: CDR1 SGHDN, CDR2 FVKESK. The DNA of the CDR3 is TGTGCCAGCAGCCAACAGAGTTTTCCACCCTACGAGCAGTACTTC. It encodes CASSQQSFPPYEQYF.

The J gene is TRBJ1-4, the V gene TRBV3-1; 10 nucleotides agree with TRBD1. The CDR3 consists of 20 residues. The V gene's germline CDR1 is LGHDT and CDR2 YNNKEL (reference sequence). V dropped 0 bases and J dropped 6; count of bases not matched to a gene: 16. The CDR3 protein is CASSQEGGTGAFNFHEKLFF. The CDR3 DNA reads TGTGCCAGCAGCCAAGAAGGGGGGACAGGGGCCTTTAACTTCCATGAAAAACTGTTTTTT.

The chain is built from TRBV9 and TRBJ1-1; the D is unclear. Germline CDR1 reads SGDLS; CDR2 reads YYNGEE. The CDR3 spans 11 residues. Trimming took 3 bases from V and 4 from J, leaving 4 bases between them. The DNA for the CDR3 is TGTGCCAGCAGCGACGGCACTGAAGCTTTCTTT. Encoded protein: CASSDGTEAFF.

The V and J genes are TRBV6-1 and TRBJ2-7; D is unresolved. With 10 bases removed from V and 4 bases from J, the gap between germline ends came to 11 bases. The CDR3 spans 11 residues. Germline V lookup: CDR1 MNHNS, CDR2 SASEGT. The CDR3 protein is CAISSLYEQYF. The CDR3 region has the DNA TGTGCCATCTCTTCATTATACGAGCAGTACTTC.

This clonotype was observed at least ten times. The chain carries TRBV6-2 or TRBV6-3 and TRBJ2-7, with a possible D match to TRBD2 (6 bases). V lost 0 bases, J lost 1 base, and 13 bases lay in between. This CDR3 has 16 amino acids. From germline, CDR1 is MNHEY and CDR2 SVGEGT. The CDR3 protein is CASSYSRTGVSYEQYF. The CDR3 bases are TGTGCCAGCAGTTACTCGAGAACGGGAGTGTCCTACGAGCAGTACTTC.

In this sample, this clonotype turned up many times. The chain recombines TRBV7-2 with TRBJ2-1; no firm D call. V lost 5 bases, J lost 5 bases, and 10 bases lay in between. CDR3 size: 13 residues. CDR1 is SGHTA, CDR2 FQGNSA, per germline. Here the CDR3 reads CASSPWQHNEQFF. The CDR3 bases are TGTGCCAGCAGCCCCTGGCAGCACAATGAGCAGTTCTTC. Drawing the rest from reference TRBV7-2 and TRBJ2-1, the complete variable domain is GAGVSQSPSNKVTEKGKDVELRCDPISGHTALYWYRQSLGQGLEFLIYFQGNSAPDKSGLPSDRFSAERTGGSVSTLTIQRTQQEDSAVYLCASSPWQHNEQFFGPGTRLTVL.

This clonotype was picked up many times. The chain couples TRBV7-9 to TRBJ2-1; D is perhaps TRBD2 (5 bases). The CDR3 is 15 amino acids. V was pared by 5 bases and J by 2 bases, with 13 bases between. Germline CDR1 reads SEHNR; CDR2 reads FQNEAQ (reference sequence). The chain's CDR3 is CASSKLVGTYNEQFF. Here the CDR3 DNA reads TGTGCCAGCAGCAAACTAGTTGGAACCTACAATGAGCAGTTCTTC.

V usage is TRBV12-3 or TRBV12-4 and J usage is TRBJ1-2, with no clear D. The V end was cut by 7 bases, the J end by 7 bases, with 16 bases between. CDR3 length: 13 amino acids. In DNA form, the CDR3 reads TGTGCCAGCACCCTAGCGGGAGGGAGTGGCTACACCTTC. Protein: CASTLAGGSGYTF.